Following are 8 T cell receptor beta chains from one sample sequenced in a study of early T cells in non-severe SARS-CoV-2 infection. Using its own MiXCR run on the 5' RACE reads, TCRdb lists one record per CDR3 protein. The sample consists of about 35,000 distinct CDR3 sequences, less than 7% of them appearing once. This sample comprised whole blood, obtained at baseline. The receptors derive from an adult who was a healthcare worker with PCR-confirmed SARS-CoV-2 infection or an uninfected control (not recorded which).

This clonotype was recorded many times. The CDR3, as DNA: TGTGCCAGCAGCACCCAGTCCTGGCGGGGGATAAGCACAGATACGCAGTATTTT. Its translation is CASSTQSWRGISTDTQYF. The rearrangement uses TRBV27 and TRBJ2-3, with 7 bases lining up with TRBD2. Looked up from germline, CDR1 is MNHEY and CDR2 is SMNVEV (reference sequence). This CDR3 contains 18 residues. Losses at the gene ends were 6 bases for V and 0 bases for J; bases not matched to a gene: 15.

This clonotype was observed a handful of times. The rearrangement links TRBV18 to TRBJ2-5, with D possibly matching TRBD2 (5 bases). The CDR3 has 17 residues. The ends were cut back, 1 base at V and 2 bases at J, with 17 bases in the middle. CDR1 is KGHSH and CDR2 is LQKENI in the germline V gene. CDR3 sequence (DNA): TGTGCCAGCTCACCACAAATGCAATCTCGGGGACAAGAGACCCAGTACTTC. This translates into CASSPQMQSRGQETQYF.

This clonotype was picked up many times. The V call is TRBV4-3, the J call TRBJ2-1; 8 bases agree with TRBD2. The CDR3 runs 17 residues. The trim removed 1 base at V and 4 bases at J, leaving 9 bases unmatched. Per the germline V gene, CDR1 is LGHNA and CDR2 is YSLEER. The CDR3 DNA reads TGCGCCAGCAGCCAAGTGGCGGCGGGGGGCTCTTACAATGAGCAGTTCTTC. Amino acids: CASSQVAAGGSYNEQFF.

This clonotype was seen repeatedly, ten times or more. The V and J genes are TRBV9 and TRBJ2-5, with 8 bases fitting TRBD1. V lost 3 bases, J lost 1 base, and 11 bases stayed unmatched. This CDR3 is built from 17 residues. Germline values: CDR1 SGDLS, CDR2 YYNGEE. The CDR3 sequence is CASSANKRQGRQETQYF. The CDR3 DNA reads TGTGCCAGCAGCGCGAACAAGAGACAGGGGCGCCAAGAGACCCAGTACTTC.

This clonotype was observed at least ten times. The J gene is TRBJ1-5, the V gene TRBV7-6; 8 nucleotides align to TRBD1. Losses at the gene ends were 5 bases for V and 5 bases for J; bases not matched to a gene: 5. The CDR3 runs to 14 residues. Looked up from germline, CDR1 is SGHVS and CDR2 is FNYEAQ. The CDR3 reads CASSPTGEDQPQHF. In DNA, the CDR3 is TGTGCCAGCAGCCCGACAGGGGAAGATCAGCCCCAGCATTTT.

There are many counts of this clonotype. CDR3 nucleotides: TGTGCCAGCGTGTATGGGGCCTACAATGAGCAGTTCTTC. It translates to CASVYGAYNEQFF. J is TRBJ2-1 and V is TRBV7-9; D gene unclear. V lost 8 bases, J lost 2 bases, and 10 bases lay in between. The length of the CDR3 is 13 residues. Germline V gene data show CDR1 as SEHNR and CDR2 as FQNEAQ (reference sequence).

Sample share makes this clonotype medium-sized. The rearrangement joins TRBV7-2 to TRBJ1-1, with D possibly matching TRBD1 (5 bases). The CDR3 runs 16 residues. CDR1 is SGHTA and CDR2 is FQGNSA in the germline V gene. V shed 5 bases and J shed 2 bases, with 18 bases lying between them. The CDR3 loop reads CASSPYGAGGNTEAFF. DNA of the CDR3: TGTGCCAGCAGCCCCTATGGGGCGGGAGGAAACACTGAAGCTTTCTTT.

This clonotype was counted many times. The CDR3 is CATSDKRGRNTDTQYF. CDR3 sequence (DNA): TGTGCCACCAGTGACAAGAGGGGACGAAACACAGATACGCAGTATTTT. The chain couples TRBV24-1 to TRBJ2-3; D is tentatively TRBD1 or TRBD2 (5 bases each). Germline V gene data show CDR1 as KGHDR and CDR2 as SFDVKD. The CDR3 totals 16 residues. The germline V and J ends were trimmed by 4 bases and 2 bases, with 15 bases remaining between them.